This T cell receptor (beta chain) emerged from a study of blood T cell repertoires in COVID-19. Study summary: Donors in the United States, Italy and Spain gave samples during acute or convalescent COVID-19. PBMCs, B-cell-depleted T cells, or T cells provided the cDNA or gDNA that made up the material.

In the authors' methods: Estimates of nucleated cell counts were drawn from the amplification of reference gene primers. The assay was immunoSEQ multiplex PCR, and TCRdb's table has in-frame clones only and misses some. V, J and clone size are taken as reported in that table, and D and trimming were inferred from the DNA itself. The sample includes 95,000 to 100,000 clones, around 85% of them seen just once. This receptor was obtained from a woman between 70 and 85 years old with active or convalescent COVID-19. Material: peripheral blood.

The CDR3 reads CATSRDGLGLRGSTDTQYF. The CDR3 DNA follows: TGTGCCACCAGCAGAGATGGGCTGGGTCTAAGGGGTAGCACAGATACGCAGTATTTT. The chain joins TRBV15 to TRBJ2-3, with D maybe TRBD1 (5 bases). Trimming pared 0 bases from V and 0 bases from J, leaving 19 bases between. The germline V gene has CDR1 LNHNV and CDR2 YYDKDF (reference sequence). The CDR3 runs 19 residues.